Included here is one TCR beta chain sequence, with context. This record comes from a study of cytomegalovirus exposure and HLA in healthy donors. Overall study context: The approximately 130 validation repertoires were reported in a later analysis to have been generated on the same platform as the roughly 700 first-cohort repertoires.

Germline V gene lookup returns CDR1 SGHKS and CDR2 YYEKEE (reference sequence). The V segment lost 4 bases and the J segment 2 bases; nucleotides outside the gene matches: 3. The CDR3 length is 15 residues. Only in-frame clones appear in the TCRdb table, and some are missing; sequencing was by immunoSEQ multiplex PCR. The sample shows roughly 330,000 clones, roughly 87% of them seen only once. This receptor was obtained from a woman younger than 45 in good health and CMV-seropositive. The chain joins TRBV5-5 to TRBJ1-2, with TRBD1 matching over 12 bases. Material: PBMCs. The CDR3 coding sequence is TGTGCCAGCAGCCAAGGGACAGGGGGCAACTATGGCTACACCTTC. This sequence encodes CASSQGTGGNYGYTF.